The present T cell receptor (beta chain) was sequenced within a study of glioma-infiltrating T cells after dendritic cell vaccination. About the study: Dendritic cell vaccination trial patients had either newly diagnosed or recurrent glioblastoma.

Germline values: CDR1 SGHVS, CDR2 FQNEAQ. Trimming pared 0 bases from V and 8 bases from J, leaving 16 bases between. The CDR3 is made up of 16 amino acids. Primers: 60 V beta forward and 13 J beta reverse. Libraries were prepared by immunoSEQ multiplex PCR; TCRdb keeps only in-frame clonotypes and omits some of them. The table has about 64,000 clones, roughly four fifths seen once. Only patients with spare fresh-frozen tumor and over two years of follow-up were included. The input for sequencing was blood, taken before dendritic cell vaccination. The J gene is TRBJ1-4, the V gene TRBV7-8, with D hard to call. This sequence originates from a human donor with glioblastoma. The DNA for the CDR3 is TGTGCCAGCAGCTTAGCCTCTGGGTCTAGTCTGGAAAAACTGTTTTTT. Translating gives CASSLASGSSLEKLFF.